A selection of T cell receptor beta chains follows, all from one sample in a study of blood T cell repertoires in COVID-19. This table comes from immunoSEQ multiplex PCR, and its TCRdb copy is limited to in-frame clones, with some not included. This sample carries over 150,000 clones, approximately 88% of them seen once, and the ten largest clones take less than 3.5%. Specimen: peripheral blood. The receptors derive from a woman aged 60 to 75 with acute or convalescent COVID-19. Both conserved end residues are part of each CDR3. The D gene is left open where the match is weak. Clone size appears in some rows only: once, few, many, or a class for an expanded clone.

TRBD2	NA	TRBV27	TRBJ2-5	TGTGCCAGCAGTTTAGGGCGGGGGTACCAAGAGACCCAGTACTTC	CASSLGRGYQETQYF
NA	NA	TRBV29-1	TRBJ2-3	TGCAGCGTTGAAGTACTAGCCCTCAGCACAGATACGCAGTATTTT	CSVEVLALSTDTQYF
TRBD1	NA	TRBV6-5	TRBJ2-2	TGTGCCAGCAGTTACGATGGGACAGGGCTTACCGGGGAGCTGTTTTTT	CASSYDGTGLTGELFF
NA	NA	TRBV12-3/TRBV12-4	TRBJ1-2	TGTGCCAGCAGTCCTAGCCCAGGGGATGGCTACACCTTC	CASSPSPGDGYTF
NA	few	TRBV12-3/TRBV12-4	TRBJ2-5	TGTGCCAGCACCGAGGGTCTCGGGGCCCAGTACTTC	CASTEGLGAQYF
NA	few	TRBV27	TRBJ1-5	TGTGCCAGCAGTTTAATGCAGGGACTGCGGCCCCAGCATTTT	CASSLMQGLRPQHF
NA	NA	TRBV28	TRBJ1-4	TGTGCCAGCAGTTTGGAGGGGAAAGCGGGTGAAAAACTGTTTTTT	CASSLEGKAGEKLFF
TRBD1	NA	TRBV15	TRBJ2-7	TGTGCCACCAGCAGAGATTTGTACGGACAGGGGATCTTTCTCTTC	CATSRDLYGQGIFLF
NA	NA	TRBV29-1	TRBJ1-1	TGCAGCGTAATACAGGGAATGAACACTGAAGCTTTCTTT	CSVIQGMNTEAFF
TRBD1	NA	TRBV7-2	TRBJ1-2	TGTGCCAGCAGCGCCACAGGGGATTATGGCTACACCTTC	CASSATGDYGYTF
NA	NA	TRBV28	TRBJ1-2	TGTGCCAGCAGTTTATCCCATACGGGTGGCGATGGCTACACCTTC	CASSLSHTGGDGYTF
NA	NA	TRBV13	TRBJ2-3	TGTGCCAGCAGCTTAGGAATAGGGGGAAGCACAGATACGCAGTATTTT	CASSLGIGGSTDTQYF
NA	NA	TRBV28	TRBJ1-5	TGTGCCAGCAGTTCAGGACAGTTTAGCAATCAGCCCCAGCATTTT	CASSSGQFSNQPQHF
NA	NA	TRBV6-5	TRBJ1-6	TGTGCCAGCAGCGCTGACAGGAGCAATAATTCACCCCTCCACTTT	CASSADRSNNSPLHF
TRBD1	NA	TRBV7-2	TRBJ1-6	TGTGCCAGCAGCTTCCGGGACAGAGCTAATTCACCCCTCCACTTT	CASSFRDRANSPLHF
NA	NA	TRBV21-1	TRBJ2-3	TGTGCCAGCAGCAAACCCCCCTATATAGCGGGGAGGGGCACAGATACGCAGTATTTT	CASSKPPYIAGRGTDTQYF
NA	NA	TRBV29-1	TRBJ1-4	TGCAGCGTTGAAGAGGAGGCAGGGGTCCTGTTTTTT	CSVEEEAGVLFF
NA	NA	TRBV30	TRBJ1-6	TGTGCCTGGGCCCGGGACACTAATTCACCCCTCCACTTT	CAWARDTNSPLHF
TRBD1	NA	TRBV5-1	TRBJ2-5	TGCGCCAGCAGCTTGGCCGGGACAGTAAACGCCGAGACCCAGTACTTC	CASSLAGTVNAETQYF
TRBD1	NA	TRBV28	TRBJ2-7	TGTGCCAGCAGTTTAACCGGGACAGGGGGCGGATACGAGCAGTACTTC	CASSLTGTGGGYEQYF
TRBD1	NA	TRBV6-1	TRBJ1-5	TGTGCCAGCAGTGCTCTCAGGGGGTTAAACAATCAGCCCCAGCATTTT	CASSALRGLNNQPQHF
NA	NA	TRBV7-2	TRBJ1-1	TGTGCCAGCAGCTCAGGACAGAACACTGAAGCTTTCTTT	CASSSGQNTEAFF
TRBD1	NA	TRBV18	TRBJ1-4	TGTGCCAGCCAACAGGGGACTAATGAAAAACTGTTTTTT	CASQQGTNEKLFF
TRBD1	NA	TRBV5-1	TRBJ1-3	TGCGCCAGCAGCGGGACAGCTGGAAACACCATATATTTT	CASSGTAGNTIYF
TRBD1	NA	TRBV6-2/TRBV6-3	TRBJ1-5	TGTGCCAGCAGTTTGGACAGGGGGCTTTCGGACGGCAATCAGCCCCAGCATTTT	CASSLDRGLSDGNQPQHF
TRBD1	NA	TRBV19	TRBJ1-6	TGTGCCAGTAGTATACCCCCCGGACAGGGCTTTTCACCCCTCCACTTT	CASSIPPGQGFSPLHF
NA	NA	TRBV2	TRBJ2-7	TGTGCCAGCACAAGACAGGCCTACGGGCAGTACTTC	CASTRQAYGQYF
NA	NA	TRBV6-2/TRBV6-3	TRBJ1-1	TGTGCCAGCAGCGTCAGGGTCACTGAAGCTTTCTTT	CASSVRVTEAFF
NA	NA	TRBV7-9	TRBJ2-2	TGTGCCAGCAGCTACGGGACACCAAACACCGGGGAGCTGTTTTTT	CASSYGTPNTGELFF
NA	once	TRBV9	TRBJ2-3	TGTGCCAGCAGCGTAGTTCAAGATACGCAGTATTTT	CASSVVQDTQYF
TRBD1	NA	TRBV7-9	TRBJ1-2	TGTGCCAGCAGCTTAGACAGGGGAAACTATGGCTACACCTTC	CASSLDRGNYGYTF
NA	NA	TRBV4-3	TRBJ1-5	TGCGCCAGCAGCCAAGAAGTATTACTCTTCAATCAGCCCCAGCATTTT	CASSQEVLLFNQPQHF
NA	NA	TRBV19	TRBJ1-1	TGTGCCAGTAGTATAGCAGGGCTAACCCTCCAGGGTCCTGAAGCTTTCTTT	CASSIAGLTLQGPEAFF
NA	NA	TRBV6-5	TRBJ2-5	TGTGCCAGCAGTTACTCAGGACTCCAAGAGACCCAGTACTTC	CASSYSGLQETQYF
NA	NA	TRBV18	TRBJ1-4	TGTGCCAGCTCACCAGAGGAGGGCCGGGCAACTAATGAAAAACTGTTTTTT	CASSPEEGRATNEKLFF
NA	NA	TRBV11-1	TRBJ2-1	TGTGCCAGCAGCCCCGGGACTTTATCCTACAATGAGCAGTTCTTC	CASSPGTLSYNEQFF
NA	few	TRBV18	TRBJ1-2	TGTGCCAGCTCACCACCGTCTCTCGGGGAATACGGCTACACCTTC	CASSPPSLGEYGYTF
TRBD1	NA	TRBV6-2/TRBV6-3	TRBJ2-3	TGTGCCAGCAGTCCCGGGACAGGGAAGAAAGATACGCAGTATTTT	CASSPGTGKKDTQYF
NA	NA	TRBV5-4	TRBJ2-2	TGTGCCAGCAGCTTGGAGCCCACCACCGGGGAGCTGTTTTTT	CASSLEPTTGELFF
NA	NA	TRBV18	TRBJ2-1	TGTGCCAGCTCACCACAATTGGGAGACAATGAGCAGTTCTTC	CASSPQLGDNEQFF
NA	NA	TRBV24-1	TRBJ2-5	TGTGCCACCAGTGACGGCACAGAAGAGACCCAGTACTTC	CATSDGTEETQYF
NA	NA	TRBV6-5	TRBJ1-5	TGTGCCAGCAACCCCCGGACAGGCAATCAGCCCCAGCATTTT	CASNPRTGNQPQHF
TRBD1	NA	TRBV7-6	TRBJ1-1	TGTGCCAGCAGCTTAGCCCCGGGACAGGGCTCTTCTGAAGCTTTCTTT	CASSLAPGQGSSEAFF
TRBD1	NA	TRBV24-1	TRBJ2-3	TGTGCCACCAGTGCCCCGGGACAGGGAGCCTCAGATACGCAGTATTTT	CATSAPGQGASDTQYF
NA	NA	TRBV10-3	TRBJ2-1	TGTGCCATCAGTGAGTCGGTGTTGGGGGCAGGGGACGAGCAGTTCTTC	CAISESVLGAGDEQFF
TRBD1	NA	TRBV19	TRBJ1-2	TGTGCCAGTAGTAGCCGACAGGGAAACTATGGCTACACCTTC	CASSSRQGNYGYTF
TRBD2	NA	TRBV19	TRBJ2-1	TGTGCCAGTAGTTTGCGGGGGGGCAGGTACAATGAGCAGTTCTTC	CASSLRGGRYNEQFF
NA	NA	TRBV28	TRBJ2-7	TGTGCCAGCACCCCCCCCAGGGGCGGCGAGCAGTACTTC	CASTPPRGGEQYF
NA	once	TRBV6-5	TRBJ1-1	TGTGCCACCTCTAGGGGGGGGCGAGGCACTGAAGCTTTCTTT	CATSRGGRGTEAFF
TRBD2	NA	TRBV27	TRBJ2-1	TGTGCCAGCAGTGATAGCGGGGGGGCGTATGAGCAGTTCTTC	CASSDSGGAYEQFF
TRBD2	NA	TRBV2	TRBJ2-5	TGTGCCAGCAGTGGGCTAGCGGGGGGGGAGACCCAGTACTTC	CASSGLAGGETQYF
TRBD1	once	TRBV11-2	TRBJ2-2	TGTGCCAGCAGCACCGTACAGGGGGCCACCGGGGAGCTGTTTTTT	CASSTVQGATGELFF
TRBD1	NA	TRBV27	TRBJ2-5	TGTGCCAGCATCACAGGGGCTCACCAAGAGACCCAGTACTTC	CASITGAHQETQYF
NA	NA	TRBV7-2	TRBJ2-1	TGTGCCAGCAGCCGGCGCGGGGCGGGGTACAATGAGCAGTTCTTC	CASSRRGAGYNEQFF
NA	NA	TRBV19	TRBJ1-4	TGTGCCAGTAGTGCAGACAGGTTAAATGAAAAACTGTTTTTT	CASSADRLNEKLFF
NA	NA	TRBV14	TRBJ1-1	TGTGCCAGCAGCCAAGTGTGGGCCACTGAAGCTTTCTTT	CASSQVWATEAFF
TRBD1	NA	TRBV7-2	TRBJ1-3	TGTGCCAGCAGCTTAGAGGGGGGACAGGGAGGAAACACCATATATTTT	CASSLEGGQGGNTIYF
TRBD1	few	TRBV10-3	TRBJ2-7	TGTGCCATCGGGACAGCCGAGCGGAGCGTGTACTTC	CAIGTAERSVYF
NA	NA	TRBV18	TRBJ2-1	TGTGCCAGCTCACCTAACAACAATGAGCAGTTCTTC	CASSPNNNEQFF
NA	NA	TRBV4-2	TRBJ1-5	TGTGCCAGCAGCCCCCAAGGGGTTAACGGCAATCAGCCCCAGCATTTT	CASSPQGVNGNQPQHF